This T cell receptor (beta chain) was recorded in a study of cytomegalovirus exposure and HLA in healthy donors. Findings and caveats of the study: The only immune exposure information that was available was CMV serostatus. Analysis was performed later, and it showed HLA-associated TCR beta chains to be more clonally expanded than equally common others. Being productive about 90% or about 30% of the time was typical of most TCR beta V segments in an earlier analysis.

The V gene's germline CDR1 is GTSNPN and CDR2 SVGIG (reference sequence). CDR3 size: 12 residues. V lost 5 bases to trimming and J lost 4 bases, with 9 bases between them. This clone was seen only a few times. The antigen remains unidentified. The PCR was carried out with 60 Vbeta primers and 13 Jbeta primers. This table comes from immunoSEQ multiplex PCR, and its TCRdb copy is limited to in-frame clones, with some not included. The sample contains some 120,000 clones, around 74% of which appear only once. This chain links TRBV30 with TRBJ1-5, with D tentatively TRBD1 (6 bases). This sequence was found in a woman in her forties or fifties in good health and CMV-seropositive. The sequenced sample consisted of PBMCs. In DNA form, the CDR3 reads TGTGCCTGGGGACAGAGGAATCAGCCCCAGCATTTT. This gives the protein CAWGQRNQPQHF.